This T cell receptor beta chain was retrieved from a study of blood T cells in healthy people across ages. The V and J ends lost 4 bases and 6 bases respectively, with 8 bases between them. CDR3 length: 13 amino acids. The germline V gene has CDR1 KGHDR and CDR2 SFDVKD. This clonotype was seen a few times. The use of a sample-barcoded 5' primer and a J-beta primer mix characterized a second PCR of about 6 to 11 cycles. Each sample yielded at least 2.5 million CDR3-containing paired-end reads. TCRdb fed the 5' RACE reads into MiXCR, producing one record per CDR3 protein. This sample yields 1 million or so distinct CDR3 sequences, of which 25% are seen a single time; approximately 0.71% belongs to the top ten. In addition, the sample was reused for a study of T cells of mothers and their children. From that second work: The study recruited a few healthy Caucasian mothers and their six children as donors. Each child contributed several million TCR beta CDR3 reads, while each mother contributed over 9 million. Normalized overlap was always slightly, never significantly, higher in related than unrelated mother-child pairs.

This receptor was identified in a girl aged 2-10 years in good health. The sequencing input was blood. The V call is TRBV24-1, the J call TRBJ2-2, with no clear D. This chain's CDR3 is CATSEEWSGELFF. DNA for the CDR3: TGTGCCACCAGTGAAGAGTGGTCCGGGGAGCTGTTTTTT.